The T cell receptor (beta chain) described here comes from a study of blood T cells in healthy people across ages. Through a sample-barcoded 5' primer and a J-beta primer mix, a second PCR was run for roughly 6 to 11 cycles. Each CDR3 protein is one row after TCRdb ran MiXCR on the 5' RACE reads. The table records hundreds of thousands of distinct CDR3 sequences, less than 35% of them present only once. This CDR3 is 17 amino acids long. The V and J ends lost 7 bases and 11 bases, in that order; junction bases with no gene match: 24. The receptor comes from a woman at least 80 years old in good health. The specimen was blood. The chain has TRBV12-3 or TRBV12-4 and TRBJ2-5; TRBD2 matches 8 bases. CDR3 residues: CASIANSGGGLGNEQYF. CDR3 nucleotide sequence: TGTGCCAGCATCGCCAACTCCGGGGGGGGGTTAGGGAATGAGCAGTACTTC.